The 29 T cell receptor beta chains below come from one sample, sequenced in a study of beta chain features in type 1 diabetes. The isolated RNA, all of it, was reverse transcribed, so expressed TCRB transcripts were what got sequenced. Sequenced by immunoSEQ multiplex PCR; TCRdb stores in-frame clones only, minus some. The sample shows about 620,000 clones, about 14% of them seen only once. The sequenced sample was naive CD4+ T cells from blood. The receptors shown here come from a man between 18 and 29 years old in good health.

This clone turned up a few times. The chain combines TRBV13 with TRBJ2-3; 10 bases fit TRBD1. The CDR3 is made up of 15 amino acids. Losses at the gene ends were 5 bases for V and 3 bases for J; bases not matched to a gene: 5. Germline loops: CDR1 PRHDT, CDR2 FYEKMQ (reference sequence). CDR3 sequence (DNA): TGTGCCAGCAGCCTCGACAGGGGGCAGACAGATACGCAGTATTTT. Residues: CASSLDRGQTDTQYF.

The chain recombines TRBV7-9 with TRBJ2-7, with a possible D match to TRBD1 (6 bases). Germline V gene lookup returns CDR1 SEHNR and CDR2 FQNEAQ (reference sequence). The V end lost 4 bases, the J end lost 4 bases, and 17 bases lay between the germline ends. The CDR3 runs to 15 residues. The chain's CDR3 is CASSYAGTSKYEQYF. The CDR3 DNA sequence: TGTGCCAGCAGCTATGCCGGGACAAGCAAATACGAGCAGTACTTC.

The rearrangement links TRBV19 to TRBJ2-4; a weak D match, TRBD1 (6 bases). CDR1 and CDR2 (germline): LNHDA, SQIVND (reference sequence). The CDR3 has 17 amino acids. V was pared by 1 base and J by 3 bases, with 16 bases between. The CDR3 DNA sequence: TGTGCCAGTAGTATAGGCCCTCCGGACAGAGTCAAAAACATTCAGTACTTC. The encoded protein is CASSIGPPDRVKNIQYF.

This clone was recorded a few times. The chain uses TRBV4-3 and TRBJ1-2; 9 positions agree with TRBD1. V gave up 1 base and J gave up 5 bases; unmatched junction bases: 5. The CDR3 has 15 residues. Germline loops: CDR1 LGHNA, CDR2 YSLEER. In DNA, the CDR3 is TGCGCCAGCAGCCAAGGGGACAGGGAACTTTATGGCTACACCTTC. Its protein is CASSQGDRELYGYTF.

This rearrangement joins TRBV29-1 to TRBJ2-5; TRBD2 agrees at 16 bases. V lost 7 bases and J lost 2; bases outside the gene matches: 16. This CDR3 has 19 residues. Germline CDR1 and CDR2: SQVTM and ANQGSEA. The CDR3 sequence: CSGGIPGLAGGPRQETQYF. In nucleotides, the CDR3 is TGCAGCGGGGGAATTCCGGGACTAGCGGGAGGGCCTAGACAAGAGACCCAGTACTTC.

V gene TRBV7-3 combines with J gene TRBJ1-5, with no clear D. This CDR3 spans 15 amino acids. Germline V CDR1 and CDR2: SGHTA, FQGTGA. V gave up 2 bases and J gave up 0 bases, with 8 bases separating them. CDR3 in amino acids: CASSLRSYSNQPQHF. For the CDR3, the DNA is TGTGCCAGCAGCTTACGCAGTTATAGCAATCAGCCCCAGCATTTT.

The CDR3 protein is CASSPRQGRTGANVLTF. DNA of the CDR3: TGTGCCAGCAGTCCAAGACAGGGAAGGACTGGGGCCAACGTCCTGACTTTC. The rearrangement joins TRBV28 to TRBJ2-6, with TRBD1 matching 7 bases. CDR3 length: 17 amino acids. J lost 2 bases, V lost 5 bases, and 9 bases had no gene match. Germline lookup yields CDR1 MDHEN and CDR2 SYDVKM. The whole variable domain, remainder taken from reference TRBV28 and TRBJ2-6, is DVKVTQSSRYLVKRTGEKVFLECVQDMDHENMFWYRQDPGLGLRLIYFSYDVKMKEKGDIPEGYSVSREKKERFSLILESASTNQTSMYLCASSPRQGRTGANVLTFGAGSRLTVL.

The rearrangement uses TRBV5-1 and TRBJ2-6; 8 nucleotides match TRBD2. With 1 base clipped from V and 2 bases from J, the junction kept 2 bases outside the gene matches. CDR3 length equals 16 residues. CDR1 is SGHRS, CDR2 YFSETQ, per germline. The CDR3 sequence is CASSLISGAGANVLTF. Written as DNA, the CDR3 is TGCGCCAGCAGCTTGATTAGCGGGGCTGGGGCCAACGTCCTGACTTTC.

In this sample, this clone turned up a few times. The genes are TRBV28 and TRBJ1-5; 8 nucleotides align to TRBD1. The CDR3 length is 15 residues. Per germline, CDR1 MDHEN and CDR2 SYDVKM. The V gene end was trimmed by 6 bases and the J gene end by 6 bases; junction bases not matched to a gene: 10. CDR3 in amino acids: CASRPDRVRSQPQHF. The CDR3, as DNA: TGTGCCAGCAGACCGGACAGGGTCAGAAGTCAGCCCCAGCATTTT.

With regard to this clone: The identical CDR3 is also encoded by other nucleotide sequences in the sample. The chain is built from TRBV7-2 and TRBJ2-7; possibly TRBD2 for D (5 bases). Looked up from germline, CDR1 is SGHTA and CDR2 is FQGNSA. The CDR3 has 14 amino acids. With 5 bases removed from V and 3 bases from J, the gap between germline ends came to 14 bases. The DNA of the CDR3 is TGTGCCAGCAGCCCGAGGACTGGTGTCTACGAGCAGTACTTC. It specifies CASSPRTGVYEQYF.

This clone was picked up a small number of times. This chain joins TRBV5-1 and TRBJ2-5, with TRBD2 as a possible D gene (6 bases). The germline V gene has CDR1 SGHRS and CDR2 YFSETQ. This CDR3 comprises 14 residues. Trimming stripped 3 bases from V and 5 bases from J, with 14 bases between. CDR3 DNA sequence: TGCGCCAGCAGCTACGCGGGCGGGACGGAGACCCAGTACTTC. Protein product: CASSYAGGTETQYF.

This chain joins TRBV4-3 and TRBJ2-4; possible D gene TRBD2, 6 bases. The germline V gene encodes CDR1 LGHNA and CDR2 YSLEER. V gave up 1 base and J gave up 2 bases, with 12 bases separating them. There are 16 residues in the CDR3. For the CDR3, the DNA is TGCGCCAGCAGCCAAGGGCGGGGCGGGACCAAAAACATTCAGTACTTC. Translated: CASSQGRGGTKNIQYF.

This clone has just a few counts. This chain connects TRBV7-2 to TRBJ2-2; maybe TRBD1 (6 bases). Trimming pared 6 bases from V and 1 base from J, leaving 9 bases between. Germline V gene data show CDR1 as SGHTA and CDR2 as FQGNSA. The CDR3 runs to 14 residues. In nucleotides, the CDR3 is TGTGCCAGCAGTATACAGGGGAACACCGGGGAGCTGTTTTTT. As protein: CASSIQGNTGELFF.

This clone was seen only a few times. The chain uses TRBV19 and TRBJ2-6, with 7 bases that match TRBD1. Trimming at V came to 6 bases and at J to 1 base, leaving 9 bases not matched to a gene. The CDR3 spans 17 residues. The germline V gene has CDR1 LNHDA and CDR2 SQIVND (reference sequence). The CDR3 DNA sequence: TGTGCCAGTAGCAGGACAGGCTGGGGGTCTGGGGCCAACGTCCTGACTTTC. It specifies CASSRTGWGSGANVLTF.

The J gene is TRBJ1-2, the V gene TRBV7-9, with a tentative D call TRBD1 (5 bases). CDR3 length equals 12 residues. V was trimmed by 2 bases and J by 8 bases, leaving 9 bases between them. Germline-derived CDR1 and CDR2 are SEHNR and FQNEAQ (reference sequence). The CDR3 loop reads CASSLLAGGYTF. CDR3 sequence (DNA): TGTGCCAGCAGCTTACTTGCAGGGGGCTACACCTTC.

The chain carries TRBV11-2 and TRBJ2-3; a weak D match, TRBD1 (5 bases). Trimming took 0 bases from V and 0 from J, leaving 16 bases between them. Germline lookup yields CDR1 SGHAT and CDR2 FQNNGV. The CDR3 is made up of 18 amino acids. The CDR3 loop reads CASSLDGRTHISTDTQYF. CDR3 nucleotides: TGTGCCAGCAGCTTAGATGGTAGGACACACATTAGCACAGATACGCAGTATTTT.

This clone was counted a few times. The chain joins TRBV25-1 to TRBJ1-3; D is possibly TRBD1 (6 bases). V was cut by 6 bases and J by 4 bases, with 13 bases left in between. Germline loops: CDR1 MGHDK, CDR2 SYGVNS. CDR3 length equals 14 residues. CDR3 amino acids: CASSYTGTGNTIYF. The CDR3 nucleotides are TGTGCCAGCAGCTACACAGGGACAGGAAACACCATATATTTT.

There are a few counts of this clone. This chain uses TRBV25-1 with TRBJ2-3; D is unresolved. Germline-derived CDR1 and CDR2 are MGHDK and SYGVNS. Trimming stripped 1 base from V and 4 bases from J, with 6 bases between. The CDR3 is made up of 13 amino acids. The CDR3 bases are TGTGCCAGCAGTGAATTCGGCGCAGATACGCAGTATTTT. The encoded protein is CASSEFGADTQYF.

This chain uses TRBV7-2 with TRBJ2-5; no firm D call. The CDR3 totals 14 residues. Germline V CDR1 and CDR2: SGHTA, FQGNSA. V was trimmed by 0 bases and J by 1 base, leaving 6 bases between them. The CDR3 DNA sequence: TGTGCCAGCAGCTTAGCAGGGATCCAAGAGACCCAGTACTTC. Its protein product is CASSLAGIQETQYF.

CDR3 amino acids: CASSYKGQGANQPQHF. CDR3 in DNA: TGTGCCAGCAGCTACAAGGGACAGGGGGCGAATCAGCCCCAGCATTTT. The V gene is TRBV5-4, the J gene TRBJ1-5, with 12 bases identical to TRBD1. Germline lookup yields CDR1 SGHNT and CDR2 YYREEE (reference sequence). Losses at the gene ends were 3 bases for V and 4 bases for J; bases not matched to a gene: 5. The CDR3 extends over 16 amino acids.

This clone has a handful of counts. The rearrangement uses TRBV27 and TRBJ2-3; 10 bases line up with TRBD1. With 6 bases clipped from V and 6 bases from J, the junction kept 9 bases outside the gene matches. The length of the CDR3 is 15 residues. Germline V lookup: CDR1 MNHEY, CDR2 SMNVEV (reference sequence). CDR3 amino acids: CASSRRDRGSDTQYF. The CDR3 nucleotides are TGTGCCAGCAGCCGTCGGGACAGGGGTTCCGATACGCAGTATTTT.

The chain carries TRBV5-1 and TRBJ1-1, with D hard to call. CDR1 and CDR2 (germline): SGHRS, YFSETQ. CDR3 length equals 16 residues. Trimming removed 5 bases at V and 0 bases at J, with 17 bases between. CDR3 loop: CASSLQRRYMNTEAFF. CDR3 sequence (DNA): TGCGCCAGCAGTCTCCAACGTCGGTACATGAACACTGAAGCTTTCTTT.

The genes are TRBV4-1 and TRBJ2-3, with TRBD2 identical over 8 bases. Germline V gene sequence: CDR1 MGHRA, CDR2 YSYEKL. This CDR3 contains 16 residues. The V gene end was trimmed by 4 bases and the J gene end by 2 bases; junction bases not matched to a gene: 8. CDR3 amino acids: CASSLGGGRNTDTQYF. The CDR3 DNA is TGCGCCAGCAGCCTCGGGGGGGGCCGAAACACAGATACGCAGTATTTT.

The chain is built from TRBV7-2 and TRBJ2-7, with a possible D match to TRBD1 (6 bases). The germline CDR1 and CDR2 sequences are SGHTA and FQGNSA. This CDR3 has 14 residues. Trimming pared 5 bases from V and 2 bases from J, leaving 13 bases between. The CDR3 region is CASSPPGAAYEQYF. CDR3 nucleotide sequence: TGTGCCAGCAGCCCCCCAGGGGCGGCCTACGAGCAGTACTTC.

This clone was found a few times. The chain carries TRBV5-6 and TRBJ1-5, with D possibly being TRBD1 (5 bases). The germline V and J ends were trimmed by 4 bases and 7 bases, with 15 bases remaining between them. Germline values: CDR1 SGHDT, CDR2 YYEEEE. The CDR3 runs to 14 residues. Written as DNA, the CDR3 is TGTGCCAGCAGCCGCCAGGGAGGAGGACAGCCCCAGCATTTT. It yields the protein CASSRQGGGQPQHF.

The J gene is TRBJ2-3, the V gene TRBV28; 7 nucleotides match TRBD1. From germline, CDR1 is MDHEN and CDR2 SYDVKM. V shed 6 bases, J shed 5 bases, and the junction held 11 bases outside the gene matches. This CDR3 is built from 15 residues. The CDR3 spells CASSLTGLGVDTQYF. The CDR3, as DNA: TGTGCCAGCAGCCTGACAGGGCTCGGGGTAGATACGCAGTATTTT.

The V and J genes are TRBV5-4 and TRBJ1-5; no clear D gene. The germline CDR1 and CDR2 sequences are SGHNT and YYREEE (reference sequence). Trimming left V 5 bases short and J 3 bases short, with 9 bases between. The CDR3 is 13 residues long. The CDR3, as DNA: TGTGCCAGCAGGTCTCCTCTCAATCAGCCCCAGCATTTT. Residues: CASRSPLNQPQHF.

The chain carries TRBV18 and TRBJ1-2, with 8 nucleotides matching TRBD1. The V gene's germline CDR1 is KGHSH and CDR2 LQKENI. Losses at the gene ends were 4 bases for V and 3 bases for J; bases not matched to a gene: 7. The CDR3 runs 15 residues. For the CDR3, the DNA is TGTGCCAGCTCACTATTGACAGGGGCGGACTATGGCTACACCTTC. It codes for CASSLLTGADYGYTF.

This clone was counted a few times. V gene TRBV29-1 combines with J gene TRBJ1-1; perhaps TRBD1 as D (6 bases). In germline, CDR1 is SQVTM, CDR2 ANQGSEA. The V end lost 7 bases, the J end lost 9 bases, and 21 bases lay between the germline ends. The CDR3 has 13 amino acids. CDR3 coding DNA: TGCAGCGCCCTCCCTGATCACCAGGGGAAAGCTTTCTTT. This gives the protein CSALPDHQGKAFF.